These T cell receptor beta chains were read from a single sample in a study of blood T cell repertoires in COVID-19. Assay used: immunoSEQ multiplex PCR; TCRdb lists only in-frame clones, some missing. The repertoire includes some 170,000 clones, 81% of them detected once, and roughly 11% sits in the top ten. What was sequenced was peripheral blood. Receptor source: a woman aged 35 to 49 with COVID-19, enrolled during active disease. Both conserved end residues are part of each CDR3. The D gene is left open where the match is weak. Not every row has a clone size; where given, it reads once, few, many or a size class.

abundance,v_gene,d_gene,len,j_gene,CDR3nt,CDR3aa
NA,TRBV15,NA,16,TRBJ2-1,TGTGCCACCAGCAGCACTTCGACTAGATGGGGCAATGAGCAGTTCTTC,CATSSTSTRWGNEQFF
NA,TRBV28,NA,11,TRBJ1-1,TGTGCCAGCAGTTTAGGCGGGAGGGCTTTCTTT,CASSLGGRAFF
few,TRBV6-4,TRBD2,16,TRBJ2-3,TGTGCCAGCAGTGATGGGTTAGCGGGAGACACAGATACGCAGTATTTT,CASSDGLAGDTDTQYF
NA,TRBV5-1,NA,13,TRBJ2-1,TGCGCCAGCAGCCGGCCCCCAGGGGCTGAGCAGTTCTTC,CASSRPPGAEQFF
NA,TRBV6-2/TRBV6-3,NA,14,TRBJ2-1,TGTGCCAGCAGTCTGGGGGGCTCCTACAATGAGCAGTTCTTC,CASSLGGSYNEQFF
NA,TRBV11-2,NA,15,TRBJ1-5,TGTGCCAGCAGCCGAACTGGACAGAGCAATCAGCCCCAGCATTTT,CASSRTGQSNQPQHF
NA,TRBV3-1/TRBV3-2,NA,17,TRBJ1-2,TGTGCCAGCAGCCGCCAGGGGAGTAAAAGATCGAACTATGGCTACACCTTC,CASSRQGSKRSNYGYTF
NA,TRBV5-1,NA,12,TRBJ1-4,TGCGCCAGCAGCTTGGACGGGGAAAAACTGTTTTTT,CASSLDGEKLFF
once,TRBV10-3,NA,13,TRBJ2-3,TGTGCCATCAGTAGCGGGACACCAGATACGCAGTATTTT,CAISSGTPDTQYF
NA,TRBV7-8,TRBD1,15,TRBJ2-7,TGTGCCAGCAGCTTAGCAGGGGGCGTCTCCTACGAGCAGTACTTC,CASSLAGGVSYEQYF
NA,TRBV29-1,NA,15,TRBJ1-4,TGCAGCGCCGAGGATGGGGGGAGGACTAATGAAAAACTGTTTTTT,CSAEDGGRTNEKLFF
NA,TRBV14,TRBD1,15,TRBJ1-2,TGTGCCAGCAGCCAATCTCGACAGGGCAGGGATGGCTACACCTTC,CASSQSRQGRDGYTF
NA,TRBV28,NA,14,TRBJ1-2,TGTGCCAGCAGTTTAGGGGCGAAAAACTATGGCTACACCTTC,CASSLGAKNYGYTF
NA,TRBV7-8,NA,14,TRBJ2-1,TGTGCCAGCAGCCCAAGCGTCGAAGACAATGAGCAGTTCTTC,CASSPSVEDNEQFF
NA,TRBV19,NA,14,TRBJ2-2,TGTGCCACCCCAGACAGAACAAACACCGGGGAGCTGTTTTTT,CATPDRTNTGELFF
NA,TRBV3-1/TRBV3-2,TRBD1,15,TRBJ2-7,TGTGCCAGCAGCCCGTCCGGCGGACAGGGGGACGAGCAGTACTTC,CASSPSGGQGDEQYF
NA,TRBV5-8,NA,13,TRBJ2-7,TGTGCCAGCATGTGGACATCAGCGTACGAGCAGTACTTC,CASMWTSAYEQYF
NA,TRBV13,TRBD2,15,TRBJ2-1,TGTGCCAGCAGATACCGGCTAGCGGGAGGGAATGAGCAGTTCTTC,CASRYRLAGGNEQFF
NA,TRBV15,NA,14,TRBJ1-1,TGTGCCACCATTGCGGCTGGAGAGAACACTGAAGCTTTCTTT,CATIAAGENTEAFF
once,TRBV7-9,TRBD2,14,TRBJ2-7,TGTGCCAGCAGCTTAAGCGGGGCCTCCTACGAGCAGTACTTC,CASSLSGASYEQYF
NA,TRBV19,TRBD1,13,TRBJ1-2,TGTGCCAGTAGTAGCACAGGGGCCTATGGCTACACCTTC,CASSSTGAYGYTF
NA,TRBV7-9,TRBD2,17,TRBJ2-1,TGTGCCAGCAGCTTAGCGCGCCCGAGCGGGAGAATCCATGAGCAGTTCTTC,CASSLARPSGRIHEQFF
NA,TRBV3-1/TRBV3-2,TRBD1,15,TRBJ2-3,TGTGCCAGCAGCCATCGGACAGGGGGCGCGGATACGCAGTATTTT,CASSHRTGGADTQYF
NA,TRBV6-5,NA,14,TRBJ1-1,TGTGCCAGCAGTTACAAACAGACGAACACTGAAGCTTTCTTT,CASSYKQTNTEAFF
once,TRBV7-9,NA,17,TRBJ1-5,TGTGCCAGCAGCTTACAATGGGGGGATTCGTTCAATCAGCCCCAGCATTTT,CASSLQWGDSFNQPQHF
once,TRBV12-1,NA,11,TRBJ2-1,TGTGCCAGCAGCTCTCACAATGAGCAGTTCTTC,CASSSHNEQFF
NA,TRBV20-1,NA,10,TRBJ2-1,TGCAGTGCTAACACCAATGAGCAGTTCTTC,CSANTNEQFF
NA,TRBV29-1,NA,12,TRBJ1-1,TGCAGCGTTGACGTGGGGCTCGCTGAAGCTTTCTTT,CSVDVGLAEAFF
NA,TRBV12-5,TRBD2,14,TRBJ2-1,TGTGCTAGTGGCCCCGGTTCGGCGGGAGGGCCCGGGGTCTTC,CASGPGSAGGPGVF
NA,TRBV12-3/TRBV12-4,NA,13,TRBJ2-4,TGTGCCAGCAGTGCAGGGGCCAAAAACATTCAGTACTTC,CASSAGAKNIQYF
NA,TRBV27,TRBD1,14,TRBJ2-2,TGTGCCACCGGGTCGGGACAGGGGATCGGGGAGCTGTTTTTT,CATGSGQGIGELFF
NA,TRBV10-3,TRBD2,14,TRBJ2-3,TGTGCCACCAAGCCTAGCGGCCCCACAGATACGCAGTATTTT,CATKPSGPTDTQYF
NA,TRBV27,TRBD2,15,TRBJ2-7,TGTGCCAGCAGTTTCCGGACTAGCGGCTCCTACGAGCAGTACTTC,CASSFRTSGSYEQYF
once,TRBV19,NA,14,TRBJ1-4,TGTGCCAGTAGTATAAGCGCAACTAATGAAAAACTGTTTTTT,CASSISATNEKLFF
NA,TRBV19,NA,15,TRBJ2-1,TGTGCCAGTAGTATCCAGGGTGGCTCCTACAATGAGCAGTTCTTC,CASSIQGGSYNEQFF
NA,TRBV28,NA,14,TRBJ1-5,TGTGCCAGCAGTACGATACAGGGTCGTCAGCCCCAGCATTTT,CASSTIQGRQPQHF
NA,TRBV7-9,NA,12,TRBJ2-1,TGTGCCAGCAGATCCTCAGGGAATGAGCAGTTCTTC,CASRSSGNEQFF
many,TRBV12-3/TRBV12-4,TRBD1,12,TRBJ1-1,TGTGCCAGCAGTAAACAGGGGACTGAAGCTTTCTTT,CASSKQGTEAFF
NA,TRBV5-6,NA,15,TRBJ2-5,TGTGCCAGCAGCTTGAGATCGGACTATAAAGAGACCCAGTACTTC,CASSLRSDYKETQYF
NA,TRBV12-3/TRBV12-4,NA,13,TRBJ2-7,TGTGCCAGCAGTTTTCAGACTGGCTACGAGCAGTACTTC,CASSFQTGYEQYF
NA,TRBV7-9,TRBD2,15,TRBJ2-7,TGTGCCAGCAGCCAAGGACTAGCGGGAGTGAGCGAGCAGTACTTC,CASSQGLAGVSEQYF
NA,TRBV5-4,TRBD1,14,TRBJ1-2,TGTGCCAGCAGCCTCCGGACAGGGTTGCAGGGCTACACCTTC,CASSLRTGLQGYTF
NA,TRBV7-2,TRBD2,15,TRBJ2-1,TGTGCCAGCAGTTCTACTAGCGGGAGGGCCCCTGAGCAGTTCTTC,CASSSTSGRAPEQFF
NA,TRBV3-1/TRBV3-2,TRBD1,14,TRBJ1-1,TGTGCCAGCAGCTTAAGGACAGGGTATACTGAAGCTTTCTTT,CASSLRTGYTEAFF
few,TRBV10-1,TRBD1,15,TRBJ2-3,TGCGCCAGCAGTGAGGGACAGGGGGCCACAGATACGCAGTATTTT,CASSEGQGATDTQYF
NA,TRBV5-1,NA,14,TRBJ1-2,TGCGCCAGCGACCCGACGGGGGGGTCCTATGGCTACACCTTC,CASDPTGGSYGYTF
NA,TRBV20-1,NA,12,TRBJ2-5,TGCAGTGCTAGTTACAACCAAGAGACCCAGTACTTC,CSASYNQETQYF
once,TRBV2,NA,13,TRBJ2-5,TGTGCCAGCAAGGCAGGTGGCCAAGAGACCCAGTACTTC,CASKAGGQETQYF
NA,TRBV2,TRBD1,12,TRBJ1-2,TGTGCCAGCAGAAAGGGGGCAGAAGGCTACACCTTC,CASRKGAEGYTF